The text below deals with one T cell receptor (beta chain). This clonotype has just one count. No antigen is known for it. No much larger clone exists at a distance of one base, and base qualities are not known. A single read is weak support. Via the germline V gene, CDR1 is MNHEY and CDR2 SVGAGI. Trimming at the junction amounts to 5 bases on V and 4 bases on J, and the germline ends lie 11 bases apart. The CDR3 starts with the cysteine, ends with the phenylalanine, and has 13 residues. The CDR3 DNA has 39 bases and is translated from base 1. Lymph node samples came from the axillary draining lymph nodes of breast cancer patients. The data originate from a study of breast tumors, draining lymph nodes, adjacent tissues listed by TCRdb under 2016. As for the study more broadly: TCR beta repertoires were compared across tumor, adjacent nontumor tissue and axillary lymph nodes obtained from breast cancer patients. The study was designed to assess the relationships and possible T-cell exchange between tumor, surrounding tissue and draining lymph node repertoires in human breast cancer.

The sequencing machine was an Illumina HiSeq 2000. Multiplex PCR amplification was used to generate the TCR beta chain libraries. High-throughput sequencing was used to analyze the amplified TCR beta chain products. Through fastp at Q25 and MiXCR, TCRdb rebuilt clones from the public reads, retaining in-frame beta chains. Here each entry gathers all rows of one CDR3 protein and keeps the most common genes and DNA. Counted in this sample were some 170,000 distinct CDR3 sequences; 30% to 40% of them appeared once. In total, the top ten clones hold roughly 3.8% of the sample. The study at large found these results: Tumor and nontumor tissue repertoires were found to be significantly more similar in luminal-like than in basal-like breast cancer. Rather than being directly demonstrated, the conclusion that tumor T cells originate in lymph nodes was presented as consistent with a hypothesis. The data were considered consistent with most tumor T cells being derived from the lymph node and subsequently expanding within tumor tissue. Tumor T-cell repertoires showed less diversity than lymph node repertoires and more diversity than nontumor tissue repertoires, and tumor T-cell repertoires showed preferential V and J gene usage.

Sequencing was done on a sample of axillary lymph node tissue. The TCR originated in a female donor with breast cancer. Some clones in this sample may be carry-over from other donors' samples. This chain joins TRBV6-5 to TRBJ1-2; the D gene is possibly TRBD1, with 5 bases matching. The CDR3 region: CASSPRGSYGYTF. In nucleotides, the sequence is TGTGCCAGCAGTCCCCGGGGCTCCTATGGCTACACCTTC.